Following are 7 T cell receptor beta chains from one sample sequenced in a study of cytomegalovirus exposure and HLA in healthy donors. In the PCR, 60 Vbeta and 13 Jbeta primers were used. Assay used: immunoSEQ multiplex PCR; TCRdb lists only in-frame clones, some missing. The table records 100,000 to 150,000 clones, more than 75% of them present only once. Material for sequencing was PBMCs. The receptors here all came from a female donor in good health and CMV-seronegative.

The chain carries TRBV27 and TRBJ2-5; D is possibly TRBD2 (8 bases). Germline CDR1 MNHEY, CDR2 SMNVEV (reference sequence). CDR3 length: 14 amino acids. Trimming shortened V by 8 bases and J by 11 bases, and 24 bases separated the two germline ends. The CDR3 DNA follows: TGTGCCAGCCCAGACCGGGAGGGGGCTACCGTTCAGTACTTC. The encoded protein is CASPDREGATVQYF.

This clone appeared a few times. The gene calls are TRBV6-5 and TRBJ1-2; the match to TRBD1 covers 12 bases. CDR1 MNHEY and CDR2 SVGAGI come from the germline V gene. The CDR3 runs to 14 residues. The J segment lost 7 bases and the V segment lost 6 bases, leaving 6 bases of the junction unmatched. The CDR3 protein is CASRTSGQGAGYTF. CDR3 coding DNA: TGTGCCAGCAGAACATCGGGACAGGGGGCTGGCTACACCTTC.

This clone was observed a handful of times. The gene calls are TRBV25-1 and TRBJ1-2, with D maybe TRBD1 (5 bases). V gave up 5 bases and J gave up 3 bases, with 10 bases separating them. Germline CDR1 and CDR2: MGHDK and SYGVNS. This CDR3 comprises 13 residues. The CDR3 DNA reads TGTGCCAGCAGTCGACAGCGGGACTATGGCTACACCTTC. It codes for CASSRQRDYGYTF.

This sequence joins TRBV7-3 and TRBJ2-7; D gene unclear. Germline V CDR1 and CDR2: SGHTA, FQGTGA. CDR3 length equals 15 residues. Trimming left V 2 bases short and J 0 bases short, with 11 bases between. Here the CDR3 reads CASSLLGVSSYEQYF. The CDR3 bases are TGTGCCAGCAGCTTATTAGGAGTGAGCTCCTACGAGCAGTACTTC.

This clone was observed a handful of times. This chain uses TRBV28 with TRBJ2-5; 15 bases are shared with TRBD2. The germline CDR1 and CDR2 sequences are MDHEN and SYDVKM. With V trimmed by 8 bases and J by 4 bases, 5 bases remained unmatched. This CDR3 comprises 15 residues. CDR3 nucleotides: TGTGCCAGCCAGCAGGGACTAGCGGGAGGAGAGACCCAGTACTTC. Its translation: CASQQGLAGGETQYF. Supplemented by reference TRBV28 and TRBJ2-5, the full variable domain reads DVKVTQSSRYLVKRTGEKVFLECVQDMDHENMFWYRQDPGLGLRLIYFSYDVKMKEKGDIPEGYSVSREKKERFSLILESASTNQTSMYLCASQQGLAGGETQYFGPGTRLLVL.

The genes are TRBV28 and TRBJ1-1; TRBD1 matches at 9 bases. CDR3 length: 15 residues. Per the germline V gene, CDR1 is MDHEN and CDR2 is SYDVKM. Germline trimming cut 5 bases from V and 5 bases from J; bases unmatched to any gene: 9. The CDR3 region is CASSPTHRGRTEAFF. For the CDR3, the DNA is TGTGCCAGCAGTCCGACGCACAGGGGGCGTACTGAAGCTTTCTTT.

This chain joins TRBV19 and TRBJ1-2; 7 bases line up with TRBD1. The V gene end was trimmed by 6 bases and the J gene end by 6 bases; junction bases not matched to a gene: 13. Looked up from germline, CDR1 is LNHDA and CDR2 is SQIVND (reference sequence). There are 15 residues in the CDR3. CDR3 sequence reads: CASRWVRQGGDGYTF. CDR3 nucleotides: TGTGCCAGTAGATGGGTGAGACAGGGCGGAGATGGCTACACCTTC.